A selection of T cell receptor beta chains follows, all from one sample in a study of identical twins. TCRdb redid the calling of the 5' RACE reads with MiXCR, one entry per CDR3 protein. Of about 900,000 distinct CDR3 sequences in the sample, 9% to 15% were seen once. The sample was also linked to a second study, of yellow fever vaccine responses in identical twins.

Specimen: PBMCs. Every receptor here comes from a woman aged 18-29 years in good health. Each CDR3 is given with its conserved first and last residue. The D gene is left open where the match is weak. Where a row states a size, it is once, few, many or the class of an expanded clone; other rows omit it.

clone size	V gene	CDR3 length	J gene	D gene	CDR3 protein	CDR3 DNA
few	TRBV21-1	16	TRBJ2-4	NA	CASSPKEPQGKNIQYF	TGTGCCAGCAGCCCAAAGGAGCCCCAAGGCAAAAACATTCAGTACTTC
many	TRBV7-8	15	TRBJ1-6	TRBD1	CASKSGTDSNSPLHF	TGTGCCAGCAAGTCCGGGACAGACTCGAATTCACCCCTCCACTTT
NA	TRBV11-2	16	TRBJ1-1	NA	CASRLGAGSMNTEAFF	TGTGCCAGCAGGTTGGGGGCAGGATCGATGAACACTGAAGCTTTCTTT
NA	TRBV12-3/TRBV12-4	14	TRBJ2-3	NA	CASSLTRNTDTQYF	TGTGCCAGCAGTTTGACAAGAAACACAGATACGCAGTATTTT
NA	TRBV20-1	17	TRBJ2-1	TRBD2	CSARDGAGTSGNNEQFF	TGCAGTGCTAGAGACGGGGCCGGGACTAGCGGGAACAATGAGCAGTTCTTC
many	TRBV6-5	12	TRBJ1-2	NA	CASSSPGYGYTF	TGTGCCAGCAGTTCCCCCGGGTATGGCTACACCTTC
many	TRBV12-3/TRBV12-4	15	TRBJ1-2	NA	CASSAAANAYYGYTF	TGTGCCAGCAGTGCTGCCGCAAACGCTTACTATGGCTACACCTTC
few	TRBV10-3	14	TRBJ2-2	TRBD1	CAISRQGPTGELFF	TGTGCCATCAGCCGACAGGGTCCCACCGGGGAGCTGTTTTTT
few	TRBV18	15	TRBJ1-1	NA	CASSPTTTRFTEAFF	TGTGCCAGCTCACCTACAACTACCCGGTTCACTGAAGCTTTCTTT
NA	TRBV7-3	14	TRBJ2-5	NA	CASSHQGEGETQYF	TGTGCCAGCAGTCATCAGGGTGAAGGGGAGACCCAGTACTTC
few	TRBV7-9	14	TRBJ1-4	TRBD1	CASSTQGSGEKLFF	TGTGCCAGCAGCACACAGGGGTCGGGGGAAAAACTGTTTTTT
few	TRBV5-1	14	TRBJ2-5	TRBD2	CASSSSGGEETQYF	TGCGCCAGCAGCTCCTCGGGGGGGGAAGAGACCCAGTACTTC
few	TRBV12-3/TRBV12-4	15	TRBJ2-3	TRBD1	CASSPWDRESDTQYF	TGTGCCAGCAGTCCCTGGGACAGGGAATCAGATACGCAGTATTTT
few	TRBV28	15	TRBJ2-1	TRBD2	CASSLGTSGFLEQFF	TGTGCCAGCAGTTTAGGGACTAGCGGATTCCTTGAGCAGTTCTTC
NA	TRBV7-8	17	TRBJ2-6	NA	CASSFGLYYSGANVLTF	TGTGCCAGCAGCTTTGGGTTGTACTACTCTGGGGCCAACGTCCTGACTTTC
NA	TRBV28	15	TRBJ2-1	TRBD2	CASSAGLVSYNEQFF	TGTGCCAGCAGCGCGGGACTAGTCTCCTACAATGAGCAGTTCTTC
few	TRBV28	15	TRBJ1-3	NA	CASSLPPVSGNTIYF	TGTGCCAGCAGTTTGCCACCTGTCTCTGGAAACACCATATATTTT
few	TRBV7-2	13	TRBJ1-2	NA	CASSFAGAYGYTF	TGTGCCAGCAGCTTCGCAGGGGCCTATGGCTACACCTTC
many	TRBV12-3/TRBV12-4	15	TRBJ2-1	TRBD2	CASSPGLAGGYEQFF	TGTGCCAGCAGCCCGGGACTAGCGGGAGGCTATGAGCAGTTCTTC
NA	TRBV20-1	18	TRBJ2-1	TRBD2	CSALFDPGSGGYYNEQFF	TGCAGTGCCCTCTTTGACCCTGGGAGCGGGGGCTACTACAATGAGCAGTTCTTC
few	TRBV5-1	14	TRBJ2-1	NA	CASSLAVSGSEQFF	TGCGCCAGCAGCTTGGCAGTATCTGGGAGTGAGCAGTTCTTC
NA	TRBV6-2/TRBV6-3	14	TRBJ2-7	TRBD2	CASTRASGGYEQYF	TGTGCCAGCACTCGGGCATCGGGAGGCTACGAGCAGTACTTC